This entry lists 16 T cell receptor beta chains sequenced from one sample in a study of T cell responses to AZD1222 COVID-19 vaccine. Profiling relied on immunoSEQ multiplex PCR, and the TCRdb table lists in-frame clones only, not all of them. The sample carries fewer than 50,000 clones, less than 95% recorded once. Specimen: peripheral blood, collected 28 days after the second AZD1222 dose. The source is an adult who received the AZD1222 COVID-19 vaccine.

The chain uses TRBV19 and TRBJ2-3; TRBD2 aligns across 14 bases. This CDR3 has 18 amino acids. In germline, CDR1 is LNHDA, CDR2 SQIVND (reference sequence). J lost 1 base, V lost 3 bases, and 6 bases had no gene match. CDR3 in amino acids: CASSIFGTSGGGTDTQYF. As DNA, the CDR3 is TGTGCCAGTAGTATTTTCGGGACTAGCGGGGGAGGCACAGATACGCAGTATTTT.

The chain employs TRBV19 and TRBJ1-5, with D hard to call. V gave up 5 bases and J gave up 2 bases, with 7 bases separating them. The V gene's germline CDR1 is LNHDA and CDR2 SQIVND (reference sequence). This CDR3 region has 13 residues. The CDR3 loop is CASSASGNQPQHF. DNA for the CDR3: TGTGCCAGTAGTGCGAGTGGCAATCAGCCCCAGCATTTT.

V usage is TRBV7-2 and J usage is TRBJ2-5; the D is unclear. Germline V CDR1 and CDR2: SGHTA, FQGNSA. This CDR3 region has 12 residues. Trimming shortened V by 8 bases and J by 5 bases, and 12 bases separated the two germline ends. As DNA, the CDR3 is TGTGCCAGCGCTTTCTCTGGGGAGACCCAGTACTTC. Amino acids: CASAFSGETQYF.

The chain has TRBV19 and TRBJ1-5; maybe TRBD1 (5 bases). This CDR3 is built from 17 residues. Germline assignment: CDR1 LNHDA and CDR2 SQIVND (reference sequence). The ends were cut back, 2 bases at V and 2 bases at J, with 16 bases in the middle. The CDR3 is CASSIMGTGTGNQPQHF. As DNA, the CDR3 is TGTGCCAGTAGTATAATGGGGACGGGGACTGGCAATCAGCCCCAGCATTTT.

The chain combines TRBV19 with TRBJ1-4; 7 nucleotides align to TRBD1. The V segment lost 6 bases and the J segment 11 bases; nucleotides outside the gene matches: 15. The V gene's germline CDR1 is LNHDA and CDR2 SQIVND (reference sequence). The CDR3 is 15 amino acids. The CDR3 nucleotides are TGTGCCAGTAGATCCCGGGGACAGAGAGTCGGGAAACTGTTTTTT. It encodes CASRSRGQRVGKLFF.

The chain is built from TRBV19 and TRBJ1-5, with D hard to call. Germline-derived CDR1 and CDR2 are LNHDA and SQIVND (reference sequence). This CDR3 spans 14 amino acids. V shed 5 bases and J shed 7 bases, with 15 bases lying between them. CDR3 residues: CASSPDPKGQPQHF. DNA for the CDR3: TGTGCCAGTAGTCCCGACCCTAAGGGACAGCCCCAGCATTTT.

The gene calls are TRBV13 and TRBJ1-6; D gene uncertain. CDR1 PRHDT and CDR2 FYEKMQ come from the germline V gene (reference sequence). Trimming shortened V by 0 bases and J by 10 bases, and 16 bases separated the two germline ends. The CDR3 consists of 16 residues. In DNA, the CDR3 is TGTGCCAGCAGCTTAGGAGGACGGACGAACGGGTCACCCCTCCACTTT. Its translation: CASSLGGRTNGSPLHF.

The chain combines TRBV9 with TRBJ2-2; TRBD1 matches 7 bases. The ends lost 3 bases at V and 5 bases at J; junction bases unmatched: 1. The V gene's germline CDR1 is SGDLS and CDR2 YYNGEE. There are 13 residues in the CDR3. CDR3 residues: CASSAQGTGELFF. As DNA, the CDR3 is TGTGCCAGCAGCGCACAGGGGACCGGGGAGCTGTTTTTT.

V is TRBV3-1 (or the pseudogene TRBV3-2) and J is TRBJ1-3; a weak D match, TRBD1 (5 bases). Per the germline V gene, CDR1 is LGHDT and CDR2 is YNNKEL (reference sequence). Trimming shortened V by 1 base and J by 0 bases, and 7 bases separated the two germline ends. The CDR3 spans 15 residues. The CDR3 region is CASSQAGRSGNTIYF. The CDR3 nucleotides are TGTGCCAGCAGCCAAGCAGGGCGCTCTGGAAACACCATATATTTT.

The V and J genes are TRBV5-6 and TRBJ2-1; a possible D gene is TRBD1 (7 bases). Germline V gene data show CDR1 as SGHDT and CDR2 as YYEEEE. Trimming stripped 2 bases from V and 6 bases from J, with 15 bases between. This CDR3 has 15 amino acids. The CDR3 DNA is TGTGCCAGCAGCTTAACGGCAGGGGGGAGCAATGAGCAGTTCTTC. It is translated as CASSLTAGGSNEQFF.

This sequence joins TRBV7-8 and TRBJ1-2, with 8 bases identical to TRBD1. The ends lost 3 bases at V and 3 bases at J; junction bases unmatched: 9. The CDR3 length is 16 residues. The V gene's germline CDR1 is SGHVS and CDR2 FQNEAQ. CDR3 nucleotides: TGTGCCAGCAGCTTTGGCAGGGGGCGTCGGGACTATGGCTACACCTTC. This translates into CASSFGRGRRDYGYTF.

This chain connects TRBV16 to TRBJ2-7, with TRBD2 matching over 10 bases. Germline lookup yields CDR1 KGHSY and CDR2 FQNENV. The CDR3 is made up of 17 amino acids. V gave up 3 bases and J gave up 2 bases; unmatched junction bases: 10. The CDR3 nucleotides are TGTGCCAGCAGCCAGGGAAGCGGGGGGGCTCGGGCCTACGAGCAGTACTTC. Protein sequence: CASSQGSGGARAYEQYF. The full variable domain, completed using reference TRBV16 and TRBJ2-7, is GEEVAQTPKHLVRGEGQKAKLYCAPIKGHSYVFWYQQVLKNEFKFLISFQNENVFDETGMPKERFSAKCLPNSPCSLEIQATKLEDSAVYFCASSQGSGGARAYEQYFGPGTRLTVT.

The genes are TRBV6-5 and TRBJ1-1; D might be TRBD1 (6 bases). V was cut by 7 bases and J by 7 bases, with 13 bases left in between. Germline V gene sequence: CDR1 MNHEY, CDR2 SVGAGI. The CDR3 runs to 12 residues. CDR3 amino acids: CASTDGGREAFF. DNA for the CDR3: TGTGCCAGCACCGATGGGGGGCGTGAAGCTTTCTTT.

The chain has TRBV11-2 and TRBJ1-1, with D possibly being TRBD1 (6 bases). The germline V gene encodes CDR1 SGHAT and CDR2 FQNNGV. The V and J ends lost 6 bases and 1 base respectively, with 21 bases between them. The CDR3 is 17 amino acids. In nucleotides, the CDR3 is TGTGCCAGCAGTCATCAGGGGTGGGGGATGAGGAACACTGAAGCTTTCTTT. Residues: CASSHQGWGMRNTEAFF.

The chain combines TRBV2 with TRBJ1-5; D is unresolved. Between the trimmed V and J ends, which lost 6 bases and 4 bases, there was a span of 10 bases. The CDR3 runs to 13 residues. Germline V gene sequence: CDR1 SNHLY, CDR2 FYNNEI. CDR3 sequence: CASRWTENQPQHF. Here the CDR3 DNA reads TGTGCCAGCAGATGGACGGAAAATCAGCCCCAGCATTTT.

This clone occurred once. This chain links TRBV19 with TRBJ2-5, with D hard to call. Germline CDR1 and CDR2: LNHDA and SQIVND (reference sequence). The CDR3 consists of 12 residues. The V gene lost 2 bases and the J gene lost 5 bases, with 6 bases spanning the gap. Written as DNA, the CDR3 is TGTGCCAGTAGTATATTCGGGGAGACCCAGTACTTC. It encodes CASSIFGETQYF.